The rows below give T cell receptor beta chains drawn from one sample of a study of healthy donors' naive CD4 and CD8 T cells. MiXCR, applied by TCRdb to the reads, yields one record per CDR3 protein. The sample records about 200,000 distinct CDR3 sequences, 74% being singletons. Sequencing used naive CD4+ and CD8+ T cells sorted from blood, pooled from several donors. These receptors originate from a pool of human donors in good health; the sample pools cells from several healthy donors. The CDR3 runs from the conserved cysteine through the conserved F or W. D genes are given only for firm matches. The size field is filled for only some rows; it gives once, few, many or a size class.

D	size	V	J	CDR3	DNA
TRBD1	NA	TRBV18	TRBJ2-6	CASSPLTGSGANVLTF	TGTGCCAGCTCACCATTGACAGGGAGCGGGGCCAACGTCCTGACTTTC
TRBD1	NA	TRBV18	TRBJ1-2	CASSPPAIQGAGGYTF	TGTGCCAGCTCACCACCAGCTATCCAGGGGGCAGGTGGCTACACCTTC
NA	few	TRBV20-1	TRBJ1-1	CSAAAWSTEAFF	TGCAGTGCCGCCGCCTGGAGCACTGAAGCTTTCTTT
NA	few	TRBV29-1	TRBJ1-5	CSVSPGRAQPQHF	TGCAGCGTCTCCCCAGGGAGGGCCCAGCCCCAGCATTTT
NA	NA	TRBV6-5	TRBJ2-7	CASRLNNEQYF	TGTGCCAGTCGCCTAAACAACGAGCAGTACTTC
TRBD1	NA	TRBV29-1	TRBJ2-7	CSVHPGQNYEQYF	TGCAGCGTTCACCCGGGACAGAATTACGAGCAGTACTTC
TRBD1	NA	TRBV19	TRBJ1-1	CASIRPTGTGTEAFF	TGTGCCAGTATTCGCCCTACCGGGACAGGCACTGAAGCTTTCTTT
NA	NA	TRBV5-6	TRBJ2-7	CASSSELVSYEQYF	TGTGCCAGCAGCTCGGAGTTAGTGAGTTACGAGCAGTACTTC
TRBD2	NA	TRBV6-5	TRBJ2-1	CASSRLAGENEQFF	TGTGCCAGCAGCAGACTAGCGGGGGAAAATGAGCAGTTCTTC
NA	NA	TRBV12-3/TRBV12-4	TRBJ2-7	CASSARRFEDEQYF	TGTGCCAGCAGTGCTAGGCGGTTCGAAGACGAGCAGTACTTC
TRBD2	NA	TRBV24-1	TRBJ2-7	CATRELAGGLIPYEQYF	TGTGCCACCAGGGAACTAGCGGGGGGCCTTATACCCTACGAGCAGTACTTC
TRBD2	NA	TRBV5-4	TRBJ2-1	CASNPAGAYNEQFF	TGTGCCAGCAACCCAGCGGGAGCCTACAATGAGCAGTTCTTC
TRBD2	medium-sized	TRBV10-3	TRBJ2-3	CAISTSGRATDTQYF	TGTGCCATCAGCACTAGCGGGAGGGCCACAGATACGCAGTATTTT
TRBD2	NA	TRBV2	TRBJ2-7	CASSQPAGNEQYF	TGTGCCAGCAGTCAACCAGCGGGAAACGAGCAGTACTTC
TRBD1	NA	TRBV19	TRBJ1-2	CASSVRDRGVYGYTF	TGTGCCAGTAGTGTCCGGGACAGGGGAGTCTATGGCTACACCTTC
NA	NA	TRBV29-1	TRBJ2-7	CSVEDAPTYEQYF	TGCAGCGTTGAAGATGCCCCGACCTACGAGCAGTACTTC
TRBD2	NA	TRBV19	TRBJ2-5	CASSILRGGTRIGTQYF	TGTGCCAGTAGTATTCTACGCGGGGGGACCCGGATCGGGACCCAGTACTTC
NA	NA	TRBV5-1	TRBJ1-1	CASSFSDPLNTEAFF	TGCGCCAGCAGCTTCTCCGACCCTTTAAACACTGAAGCTTTCTTT
NA	NA	TRBV5-4	TRBJ2-1	CASSTGTSDEQFF	TGTGCCAGCAGCACCGGGACTTCCGATGAGCAGTTCTTC
NA	NA	TRBV2	TRBJ2-1	CASSESHEQFF	TGTGCCAGCAGTGAAAGCCATGAGCAGTTCTTC
TRBD1	NA	TRBV11-2	TRBJ2-5	CASSQDRKTQYF	TGTGCCAGCAGCCAGGACAGGAAGACCCAGTACTTC
TRBD2	NA	TRBV15	TRBJ2-1	CATGPGGRAENEQFF	TGTGCCACCGGCCCCGGCGGGAGGGCAGAAAATGAGCAGTTCTTC
TRBD2	NA	TRBV29-1	TRBJ2-1	CSVERTSGSYNEQFF	TGCAGCGTTGAAAGAACTAGCGGGAGCTACAATGAGCAGTTCTTC
NA	NA	TRBV29-1	TRBJ1-2	CSVPGPAGDHGYTF	TGCAGCGTTCCAGGACCAGCCGGGGATCATGGCTACACCTTC
NA	NA	TRBV29-1	TRBJ2-5	CSVVGLTQETQYF	TGCAGCGTTGTTGGACTGACACAAGAGACCCAGTACTTC
NA	NA	TRBV29-1	TRBJ2-1	CSVDTGFKGGNEQFF	TGCAGCGTTGATACAGGGTTTAAGGGTGGGAATGAGCAGTTCTTC
NA	NA	TRBV20-1	TRBJ2-3	CSARDLVSGTDTQYF	TGCAGTGCTAGAGATCTAGTGAGTGGCACAGATACGCAGTATTTT
TRBD1	NA	TRBV15	TRBJ1-2	CATSGDRGNPNYGYTF	TGTGCCACCAGCGGGGACAGGGGGAACCCTAACTATGGCTACACCTTC
TRBD2	NA	TRBV19	TRBJ2-1	CASSIYGGRDNEQFF	TGTGCCAGTAGTATCTACGGCGGGAGAGACAATGAGCAGTTCTTC
TRBD2	NA	TRBV20-1	TRBJ2-7	CSARTSGTYEQYF	TGCAGTGCACGGACTAGCGGGACGTACGAGCAGTACTTC
NA	NA	TRBV30	TRBJ1-6	CAWSAGGSYNSPLHF	TGTGCCTGGAGTGCCGGTGGGTCCTATAATTCACCCCTCCACTTT